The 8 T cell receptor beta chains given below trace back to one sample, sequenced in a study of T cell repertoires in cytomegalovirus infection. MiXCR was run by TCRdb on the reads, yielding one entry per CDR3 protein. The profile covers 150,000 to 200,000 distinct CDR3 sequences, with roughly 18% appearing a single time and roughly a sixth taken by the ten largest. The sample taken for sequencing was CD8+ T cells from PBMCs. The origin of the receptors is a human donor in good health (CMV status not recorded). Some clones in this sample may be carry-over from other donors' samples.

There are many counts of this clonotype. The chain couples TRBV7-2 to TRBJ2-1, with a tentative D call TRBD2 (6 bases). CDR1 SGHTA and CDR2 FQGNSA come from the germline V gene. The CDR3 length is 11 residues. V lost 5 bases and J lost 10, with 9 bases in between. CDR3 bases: TGTGCCAGCAGCCCCAGCGGGGAGCAGTTCTTC. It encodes CASSPSGEQFF.

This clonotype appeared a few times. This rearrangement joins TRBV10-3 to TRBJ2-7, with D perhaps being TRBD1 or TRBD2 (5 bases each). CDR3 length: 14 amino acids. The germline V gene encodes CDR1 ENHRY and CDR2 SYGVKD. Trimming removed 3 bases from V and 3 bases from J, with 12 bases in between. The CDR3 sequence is CAISEGGTRYEQYF. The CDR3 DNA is TGTGCCATCAGTGAAGGTGGGACCCGCTACGAGCAGTACTTC.

The CDR3 protein is CSVEGGGVDRGEQYF. The CDR3 DNA reads TGCAGCGTTGAAGGTGGTGGTGTCGACCGGGGCGAGCAGTACTTC. The chain recombines TRBV29-1 with TRBJ2-7; perhaps TRBD2 as D (5 bases). Germline V lookup: CDR1 SQVTM, CDR2 ANQGSEA. V lost 1 base, J lost 6 bases, and 19 bases lay in between. The CDR3 consists of 15 residues.

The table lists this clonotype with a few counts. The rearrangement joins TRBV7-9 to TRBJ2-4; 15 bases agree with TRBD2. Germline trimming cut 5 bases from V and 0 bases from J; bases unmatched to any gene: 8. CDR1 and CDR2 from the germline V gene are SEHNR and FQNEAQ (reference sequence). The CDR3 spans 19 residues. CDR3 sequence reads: CASSPRTSGRATAKNIQYF. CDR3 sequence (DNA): TGTGCCAGCAGCCCAAGGACTAGCGGGAGGGCCACAGCCAAAAACATTCAGTACTTC.

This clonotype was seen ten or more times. CDR3 DNA: TGCGCCAGCAGCTTGGAAGGGGACAGGACCCTCTCCTACGAGCAGTACTTC. Translating gives CASSLEGDRTLSYEQYF. The chain is built from TRBV5-1 and TRBJ2-7, with TRBD1 matching 8 bases. The germline V gene encodes CDR1 SGHRS and CDR2 YFSETQ. The CDR3 consists of 17 residues. Trimming cost V 0 bases and J 0 bases; bases outside gene matches: 8.

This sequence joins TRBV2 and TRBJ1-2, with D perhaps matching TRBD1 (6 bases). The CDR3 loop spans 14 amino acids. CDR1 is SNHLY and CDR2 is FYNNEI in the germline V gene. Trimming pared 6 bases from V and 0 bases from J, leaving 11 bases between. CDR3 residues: CASRRGGPNYGYTF. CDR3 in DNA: TGTGCCAGCAGGAGGGGGGGACCTAACTATGGCTACACCTTC.

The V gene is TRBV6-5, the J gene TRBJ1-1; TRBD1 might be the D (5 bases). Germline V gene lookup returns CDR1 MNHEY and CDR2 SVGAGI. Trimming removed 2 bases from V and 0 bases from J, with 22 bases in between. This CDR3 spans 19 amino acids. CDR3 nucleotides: TGTGCCAGCAGTTACGACCGGAATCTCAGGGTTTCGATGAACACTGAAGCTTTCTTT. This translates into CASSYDRNLRVSMNTEAFF.

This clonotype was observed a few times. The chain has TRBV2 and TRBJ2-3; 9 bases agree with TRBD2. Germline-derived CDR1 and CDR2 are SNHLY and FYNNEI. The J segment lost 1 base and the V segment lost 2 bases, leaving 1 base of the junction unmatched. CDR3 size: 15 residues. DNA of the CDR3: TGTGCCAGCAGTGAACCTAGCGGGGGCACAGATACGCAGTATTTT. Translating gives CASSEPSGGTDTQYF. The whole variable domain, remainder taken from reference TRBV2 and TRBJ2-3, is EPEVTQTPSHQVTQMGQEVILRCVPISNHLYFYWYRQILGQKVEFLVSFYNNEISEKSEIFDDQFSVERPDGSNFTLKIRSTKLEDSAMYFCASSEPSGGTDTQYFGPGTRLTVL.